The rows below give T cell receptor beta chains drawn from one sample of a study of control samples from healthy donors and cancer patients. TCRdb's table, derived via immunoSEQ multiplex PCR, lists solely in-frame clones and lacks some. This sample has 150,000 to 200,000 clones, with nearly 90% found just once. Sequencing was carried out using blood. All receptors come from a woman between 45 and 65 years old in good health. The CDR3 runs from the conserved cysteine through the conserved F or W. D genes are given only for firm matches. Clone sizes are given selectively: once, few, many, or a class where the clone is expanded.

v_gene,d_gene,j_gene,abundance,CDR3aa,CDR3nt
TRBV5-4,.,TRBJ1-4,.,CASSFDAVGSKKKLFF,TGTGCCAGCAGCTTTGACGCGGTTGGGAGCAAGAAAAAACTGTTTTTT
TRBV3-1/TRBV3-2,.,TRBJ2-5,.,CASSQGQGKTQYF,TGTGCCAGCAGCCAAGGGCAGGGGAAGACCCAGTACTTC
TRBV10-3,TRBD1,TRBJ2-7,.,CAISETYQGAYEQYF,TGTGCCATCAGTGAGACATATCAGGGGGCCTACGAGCAGTACTTC
TRBV7-9,.,TRBJ1-3,.,CASSPRDTGNTIYF,TGTGCCAGCAGCCCGCGGGACACGGGAAACACCATATATTTT
TRBV7-9,.,TRBJ1-4,.,CASTAEWNEKLFF,TGTGCCAGCACCGCGGAGTGGAATGAAAAACTGTTTTTT
TRBV19,.,TRBJ1-6,.,CASSMDSTNSPLHF,TGTGCCAGTAGTATGGACAGTACTAATTCACCCCTCCACTTT
TRBV11-3,TRBD2,TRBJ2-5,.,CASSLAGGLETQYF,TGTGCCAGCAGCTTAGCGGGGGGGCTGGAGACCCAGTACTTC
TRBV18,.,TRBJ2-3,once,CASSRGTASTDTQYF,TGTGCCAGCTCGCGCGGGACAGCTAGCACAGATACGCAGTATTTT
TRBV15,.,TRBJ1-2,.,CATSRDRRVGGYTF,TGTGCCACCAGCAGAGATAGGAGGGTGGGGGGCTACACCTTC
TRBV11-2,.,TRBJ2-1,once,CASSSTASSYNEQFF,TGTGCCAGCAGCTCGACAGCAAGTTCCTACAATGAGCAGTTCTTC
TRBV2,.,TRBJ1-1,.,CASSEAERLNTEAFF,TGTGCCAGCAGTGAAGCTGAACGGTTGAACACTGAAGCTTTCTTT
TRBV18,TRBD2,TRBJ2-3,.,CASSGTSGGTDTQYF,TGTGCCAGCTCAGGGACTAGCGGGGGCACAGATACGCAGTATTTT
TRBV6-5,.,TRBJ2-7,.,CASSYSRSNSYEQYF,TGTGCCAGCAGTTACTCGCGCTCCAACTCCTACGAGCAGTACTTC
TRBV14,TRBD2,TRBJ2-7,.,CASSPRPSGTPREQYF,TGTGCCAGCAGCCCCAGACCAAGCGGGACCCCTCGAGAGCAGTACTTC